These 3 T cell receptor beta chains were sequenced from one sample in a study of blood T cell repertoires in COVID-19. Sequenced by immunoSEQ multiplex PCR; TCRdb stores in-frame clones only, minus some. The data hold 180,000 or so clones, with more than 75% observed a single time. The sample consisted of peripheral blood. The receptors were gathered from a woman in her 70s with acute or convalescent COVID-19.

The chain couples TRBV27 to TRBJ1-5, with D uncertain. CDR1 MNHEY and CDR2 SMNVEV come from the germline V gene (reference sequence). Trimming took 5 bases from V and 2 from J, leaving 10 bases between them. This CDR3 has 14 amino acids. CDR3: CASSRDLGNQPQHF. DNA of the CDR3: TGTGCCAGCAGTCGGGATTTAGGCAATCAGCCCCAGCATTTT.

This clone was counted many times. This chain uses TRBV6-2 or TRBV6-3 with TRBJ1-2; 7 nucleotides match TRBD1. Germline assignment: CDR1 MNHEY and CDR2 SVGEGT. The CDR3 has 16 amino acids. V lost 4 bases, J lost 7 bases, and 15 bases stayed unmatched. The CDR3 loop is CASSSWDSLDLGGYTF. The CDR3 DNA reads TGTGCCAGCAGTTCTTGGGACAGTCTGGATTTAGGTGGCTACACCTTC.

There are a few counts of this clone. V gene TRBV5-1 combines with J gene TRBJ1-2; D gene unclear. The germline gives CDR1 SGHRS, CDR2 YFSETQ. CDR3 size: 14 residues. V was shortened by 0 bases and J by 4 bases, with 10 bases between the two germline ends. In DNA form, the CDR3 reads TGCGCCAGCAGCTTGGGGGCAGTCAGCTATGGCTACACCTTC. Its protein product is CASSLGAVSYGYTF.